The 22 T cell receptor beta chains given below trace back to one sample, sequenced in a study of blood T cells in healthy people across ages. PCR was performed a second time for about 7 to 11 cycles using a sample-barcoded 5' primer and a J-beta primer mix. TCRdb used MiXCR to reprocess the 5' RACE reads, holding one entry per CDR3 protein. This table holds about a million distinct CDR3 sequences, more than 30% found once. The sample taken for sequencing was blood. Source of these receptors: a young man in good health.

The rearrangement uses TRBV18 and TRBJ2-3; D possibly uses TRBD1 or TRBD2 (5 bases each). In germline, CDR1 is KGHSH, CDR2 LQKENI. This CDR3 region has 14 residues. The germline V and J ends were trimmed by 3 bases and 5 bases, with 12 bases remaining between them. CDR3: CASSPGTQIDTQYF. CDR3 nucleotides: TGTGCCAGCTCACCGGGGACGCAGATAGATACGCAGTATTTT.

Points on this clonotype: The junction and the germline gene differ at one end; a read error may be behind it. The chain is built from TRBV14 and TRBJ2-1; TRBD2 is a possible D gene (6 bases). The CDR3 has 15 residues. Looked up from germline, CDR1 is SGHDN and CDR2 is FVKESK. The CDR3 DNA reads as TGTGCCAGCAGCCAAGAGATCGGGACTTACACTGAGCAGTTCTTC. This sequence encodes CASSQEIGTYTEQFF.

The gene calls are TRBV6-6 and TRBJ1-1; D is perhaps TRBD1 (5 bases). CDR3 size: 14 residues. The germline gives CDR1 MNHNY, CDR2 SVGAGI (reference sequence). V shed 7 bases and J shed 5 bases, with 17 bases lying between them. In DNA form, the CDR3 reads TGTGCCAGCAATCCCCTGGGGCAGTCTACTGAAGCTTTCTTT. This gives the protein CASNPLGQSTEAFF.

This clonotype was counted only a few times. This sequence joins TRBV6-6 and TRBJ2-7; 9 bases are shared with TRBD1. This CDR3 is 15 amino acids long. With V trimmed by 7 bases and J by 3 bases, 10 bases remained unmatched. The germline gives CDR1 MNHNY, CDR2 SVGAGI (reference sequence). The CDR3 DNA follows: TGTGCCAGCACCTCCCTCGGGACAGGGTTCTACGAGCAGTACTTC. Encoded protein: CASTSLGTGFYEQYF.

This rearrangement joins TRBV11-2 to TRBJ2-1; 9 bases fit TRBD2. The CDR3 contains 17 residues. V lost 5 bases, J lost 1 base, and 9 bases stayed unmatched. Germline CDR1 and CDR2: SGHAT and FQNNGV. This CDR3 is CASSPPAGGPSYNEQFF. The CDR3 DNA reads TGTGCCAGCAGCCCGCCAGCGGGGGGCCCTTCCTACAATGAGCAGTTCTTC.

The CDR3 is CAASRGPNNEQFF. CDR3 DNA: TGTGCCGCCAGCAGGGGTCCTAACAATGAGCAGTTCTTC. The chain employs TRBV3-1 and TRBJ2-1; tentative D call: TRBD1 (6 bases). The CDR3 sequence is 13 residues long. CDR1 and CDR2 from the germline V gene are LGHDT and YNNKEL (reference sequence). Trimming left V 11 bases short and J 5 bases short, with 16 bases between.

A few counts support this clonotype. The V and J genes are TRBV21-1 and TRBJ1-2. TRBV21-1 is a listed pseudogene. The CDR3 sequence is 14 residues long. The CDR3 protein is CASSKGPGRNGYTF. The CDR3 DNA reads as TGTGCCAGCAGCAAAGGGCCAGGGAGGAATGGCTACACCTTC.

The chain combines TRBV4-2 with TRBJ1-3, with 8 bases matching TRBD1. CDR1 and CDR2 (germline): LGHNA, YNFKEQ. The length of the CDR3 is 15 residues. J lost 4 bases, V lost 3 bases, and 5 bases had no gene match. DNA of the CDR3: TGTGCCAGCAGCCAGGACAGGGCAGGAGGAAACACCATATATTTT. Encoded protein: CASSQDRAGGNTIYF.

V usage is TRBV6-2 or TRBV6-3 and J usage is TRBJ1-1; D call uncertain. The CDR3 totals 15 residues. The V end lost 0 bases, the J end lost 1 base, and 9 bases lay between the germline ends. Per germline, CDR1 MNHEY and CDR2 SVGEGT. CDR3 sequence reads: CASSYSWTSNTEAFF. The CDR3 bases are TGTGCCAGCAGTTACTCATGGACCTCGAACACTGAAGCTTTCTTT.

The CDR3 spells CASSPLELNQPQHF. The CDR3, as DNA: TGTGCCAGCAGCCCCCTCGAACTCAATCAGCCCCAGCATTTT. The chain joins TRBV7-4 to TRBJ1-5; no clear D. Germline lookup yields CDR1 SGHVT and CDR2 SQSDAQ. Trimming left V 5 bases short and J 3 bases short, with 11 bases between. This CDR3 is 14 amino acids long.

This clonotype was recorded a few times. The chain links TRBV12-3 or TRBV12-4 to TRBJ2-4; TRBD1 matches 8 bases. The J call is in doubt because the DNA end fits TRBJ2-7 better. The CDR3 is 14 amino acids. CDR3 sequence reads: CASRQGVRSYEQYF. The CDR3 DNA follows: TGTGCCAGCAGACAGGGGGTAAGGTCCTACGAGCAGTACTTC.

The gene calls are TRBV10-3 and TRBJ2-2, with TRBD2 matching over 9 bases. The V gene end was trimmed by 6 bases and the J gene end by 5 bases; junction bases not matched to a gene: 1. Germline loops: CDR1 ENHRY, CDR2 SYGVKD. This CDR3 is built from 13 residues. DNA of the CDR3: TGTGCCATCAGCGGACTAGCGACCGGGGAGCTGTTTTTT. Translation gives CAISGLATGELFF.

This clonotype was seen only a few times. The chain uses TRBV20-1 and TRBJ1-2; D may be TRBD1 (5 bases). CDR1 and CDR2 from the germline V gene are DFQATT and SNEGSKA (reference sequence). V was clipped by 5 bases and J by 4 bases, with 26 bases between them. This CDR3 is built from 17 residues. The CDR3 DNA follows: TGCAGTGCTCCAATCCGTTTTTCGAGGGGTTTTGCCTATGGCTACACCTTC. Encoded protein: CSAPIRFSRGFAYGYTF.

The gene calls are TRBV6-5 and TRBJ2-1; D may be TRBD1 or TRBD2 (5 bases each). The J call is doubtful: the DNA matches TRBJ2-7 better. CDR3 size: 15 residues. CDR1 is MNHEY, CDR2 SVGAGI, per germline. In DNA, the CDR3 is TGTGCCAGCAGGTACCGGGACGGCTCCTACAATGAGCAGTACTTC. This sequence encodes CASRYRDGSYNEQYF.

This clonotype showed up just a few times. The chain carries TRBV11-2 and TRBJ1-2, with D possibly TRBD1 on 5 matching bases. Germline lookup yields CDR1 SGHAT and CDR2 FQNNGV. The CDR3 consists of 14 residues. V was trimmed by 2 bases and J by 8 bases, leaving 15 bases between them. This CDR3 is CASSLKAGPSGYTF. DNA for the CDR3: TGTGCCAGCAGCTTAAAGGCGGGGCCCTCGGGCTACACCTTC.

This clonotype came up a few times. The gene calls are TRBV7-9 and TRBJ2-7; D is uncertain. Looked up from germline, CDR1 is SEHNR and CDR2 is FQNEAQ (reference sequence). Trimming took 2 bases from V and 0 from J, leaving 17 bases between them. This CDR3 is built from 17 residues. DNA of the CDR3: TGTGCCAGCAGCTTAATACATGTTGAGGATAGCTCCTACGAGCAGTACTTC. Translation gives CASSLIHVEDSSYEQYF.

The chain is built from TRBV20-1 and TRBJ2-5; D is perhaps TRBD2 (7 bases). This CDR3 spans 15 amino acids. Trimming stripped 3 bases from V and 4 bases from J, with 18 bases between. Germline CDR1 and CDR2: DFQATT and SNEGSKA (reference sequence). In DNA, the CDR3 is TGCAGTGCTAGGGATGGGGGGGGGGCTTTAGAGACCCAGTACTTC. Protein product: CSARDGGGALETQYF.

CDR3 residues: CASSYTPLRGTEAFF. Written as DNA, the CDR3 is TGTGCCAGCAGTTACACCCCGCTCCGCGGCACTGAAGCTTTCTTT. The chain uses TRBV6-5 and TRBJ1-1; D ambiguous. Germline V gene sequence: CDR1 MNHEY, CDR2 SVGAGI. The CDR3 spans 15 residues. V lost 2 bases to trimming and J lost 4 bases, with 14 bases between them.

CDR3 protein: CASRTGELFF. CDR3 in DNA: TGTGCCAGCCGGACCGGGGAGCTGTTTTTT. The rearrangement joins TRBV12-3 or TRBV12-4 to TRBJ2-2; no reliable D call. Deletions cut 8 bases from V and 5 bases from J, with 3 bases between. This CDR3 region has 10 residues.

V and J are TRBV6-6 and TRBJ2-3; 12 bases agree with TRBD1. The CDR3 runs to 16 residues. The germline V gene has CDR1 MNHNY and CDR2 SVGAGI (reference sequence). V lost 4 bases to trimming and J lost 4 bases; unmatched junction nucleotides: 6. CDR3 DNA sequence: TGTGCCAGCAGTTCCACGGGACAGGGGGCCCCAGATACGCAGTATTTT. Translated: CASSSTGQGAPDTQYF.

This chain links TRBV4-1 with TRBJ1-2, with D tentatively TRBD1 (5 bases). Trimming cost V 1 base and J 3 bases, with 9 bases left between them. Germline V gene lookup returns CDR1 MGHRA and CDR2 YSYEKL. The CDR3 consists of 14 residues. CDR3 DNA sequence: TGCGCCAGCAGCCAAGGGGGCCTGGACTATGGCTACACCTTC. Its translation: CASSQGGLDYGYTF.

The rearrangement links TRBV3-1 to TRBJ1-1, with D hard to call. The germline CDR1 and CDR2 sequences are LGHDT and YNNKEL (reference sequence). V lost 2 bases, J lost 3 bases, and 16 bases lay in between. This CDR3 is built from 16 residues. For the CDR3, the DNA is TGTGCCAGCAGCCAAACTCCGACGGTCGCGGACACTGAAGCTTTCTTT. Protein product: CASSQTPTVADTEAFF. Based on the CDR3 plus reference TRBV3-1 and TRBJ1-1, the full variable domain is DTAVSQTPKYLVTQMGNDKSIKCEQNLGHDTMYWYKQDSKKFLKIMFSYNNKELIINETVPNRFSPKSPDKAHLNLHINSLELGDSAVYFCASSQTPTVADTEAFFGQGTRLTVV.